These 10 T cell receptor beta chains came from one sample sequenced in a study of response to subunit inactivated influenza vaccine. TCRdb analysed the RT-PCR reads with MiXCR anew, one entry per CDR3 protein. This table has 500,000 to 600,000 distinct CDR3 sequences, 12% to 15% appearing once. Sample: PBMCs from blood, taken 11 to 12 days after vaccination. These receptors were collected from a man in his fifties or sixties who received an inactivated influenza vaccine.

This clonotype was seen ten or more times. The rearrangement joins TRBV5-1 to TRBJ1-2; no clear D. CDR1 SGHRS and CDR2 YFSETQ come from the germline V gene. The V and J ends lost 5 bases and 5 bases respectively, with 10 bases between them. The CDR3 spans 12 residues. The CDR3 region has the DNA TGCGCCAGCAGGGAGGGTTTGTATGGCTACACCTTC. It encodes CASREGLYGYTF. The full variable domain, completed using reference TRBV5-1 and TRBJ1-2, is KAGVTQTPRYLIKTRGQQVTLSCSPISGHRSVSWYQQTPGQGLQFLFEYFSETQRNKGNFPGRFSGRQFSNSRSEMNVSTLELGDSALYLCASREGLYGYTFGSGTRLTVV.

The chain has TRBV4-3 and TRBJ2-7; possibly TRBD2 for D (6 bases). V shed 0 bases and J shed 2 bases, with 17 bases lying between them. Germline lookup yields CDR1 LGHNA and CDR2 YSLEER. The CDR3 contains 17 residues. CDR3 coding DNA: TGCGCCAGCAGCCAAGAGTCTAGCGCGTACCCGCCCTACGAGCAGTACTTC. Its protein is CASSQESSAYPPYEQYF.

This clonotype was seen repeatedly, ten times or more. The V call is TRBV5-1, the J call TRBJ2-2, with 8 positions matching TRBD1. J was trimmed by 1 base and V by 5 bases; bases with no gene match: 4. From germline, CDR1 is SGHRS and CDR2 YFSETQ. The CDR3 extends over 15 amino acids. The CDR3 protein is CASRAGTGNTGELFF. In DNA form, the CDR3 reads TGCGCCAGCAGGGCCGGGACAGGGAACACCGGGGAGCTGTTTTTT.

CDR3 in amino acids: CAISKAENSPLHF. The CDR3 DNA follows: TGTGCCATCAGTAAAGCAGAGAATTCACCCCTCCACTTT. The V gene is TRBV10-3, the J gene TRBJ1-6; no clear D. CDR1 and CDR2 from the germline V gene are ENHRY and SYGVKD. V lost 5 bases to trimming and J lost 7 bases, with 9 bases between them. The CDR3 runs 13 residues.

This clonotype showed up just a few times. The chain recombines TRBV28 with TRBJ2-3, with D tentatively TRBD1 (5 bases). Germline CDR1 reads MDHEN; CDR2 reads SYDVKM. V was pared by 5 bases and J by 5 bases, with 11 bases between. The CDR3 contains 13 residues. This CDR3 is CASSTMTVDTQYF. The CDR3 DNA is TGTGCCAGCAGTACCATGACAGTAGATACGCAGTATTTT.

The genes are TRBV18 and TRBJ2-7, with TRBD2 matching 10 bases. Losses at the gene ends were 3 bases for V and 2 bases for J; bases not matched to a gene: 7. This CDR3 has 16 residues. Germline-derived CDR1 and CDR2 are KGHSH and LQKENI. The CDR3 protein is CASSPASGRGPYEQYF. CDR3 DNA: TGTGCCAGCTCACCTGCGAGCGGGAGGGGGCCCTACGAGCAGTACTTC.

About this clonotype: At one end the junction does not follow the germline gene, possibly because of a read error. V and J are TRBV24-1 and TRBJ2-1; 11 nucleotides align to TRBD1. Per germline, CDR1 KGHDR and CDR2 SFDVKD. CDR3 length: 16 residues. In DNA, the CDR3 is TGTGCCATCAGTGATGGGACAGGGGGCTCCTACAATGAGCAGTTCTTC. It codes for CAISDGTGGSYNEQFF.

The genes are TRBV5-6 and TRBJ2-7, with unresolved D. CDR3 length: 16 amino acids. The V end was cut by 2 bases, the J end by 3 bases, with 18 bases between. Germline lookup yields CDR1 SGHDT and CDR2 YYEEEE. CDR3 region: CASSFKVRARDYEQYF. The CDR3 DNA reads as TGTGCCAGCAGCTTCAAGGTTCGGGCCAGAGACTACGAGCAGTACTTC. The variable domain in full, completed from reference TRBV5-6 and TRBJ2-7, reads DAGVTQSPTHLIKTRGQQVTLRCSPKSGHDTVSWYQQALGQGPQFIFQYYEEEERQRGNFPDRFSGHQFPNYSSELNVNALLLGDSALYLCASSFKVRARDYEQYFGPGTRLTVT.

This clonotype has just a few counts. The V and J genes are TRBV12-3 or TRBV12-4 and TRBJ2-2; possibly TRBD1 for D (5 bases). Trimming took 5 bases from V and 7 from J, leaving 14 bases between them. The CDR3 has 14 residues. Here the CDR3 reads CASSQGLVGGELFF. The CDR3 DNA is TGTGCCAGCAGTCAGGGCCTCGTCGGCGGGGAGCTGTTTTTT.

The chain is built from TRBV11-2 and TRBJ1-6; D not resolved. V gave up 5 bases and J gave up 4 bases, with 9 bases separating them. This CDR3 comprises 14 residues. CDR1 and CDR2 from the germline V gene are SGHAT and FQNNGV. CDR3 bases: TGTGCCAGCAGCCGTTCCGCGTATAATTCACCCCTCCACTTT. Protein product: CASSRSAYNSPLHF. Complete variable domain (other parts from reference TRBV11-2 and TRBJ1-6): EAGVAQSPRYKIIEKRQSVAFWCNPISGHATLYWYQQILGQGPKLLIQFQNNGVVDDSQLPKDRFSAERLKGVDSTLKIQPAKLEDSAVYLCASSRSAYNSPLHFGNGTRLTVT.